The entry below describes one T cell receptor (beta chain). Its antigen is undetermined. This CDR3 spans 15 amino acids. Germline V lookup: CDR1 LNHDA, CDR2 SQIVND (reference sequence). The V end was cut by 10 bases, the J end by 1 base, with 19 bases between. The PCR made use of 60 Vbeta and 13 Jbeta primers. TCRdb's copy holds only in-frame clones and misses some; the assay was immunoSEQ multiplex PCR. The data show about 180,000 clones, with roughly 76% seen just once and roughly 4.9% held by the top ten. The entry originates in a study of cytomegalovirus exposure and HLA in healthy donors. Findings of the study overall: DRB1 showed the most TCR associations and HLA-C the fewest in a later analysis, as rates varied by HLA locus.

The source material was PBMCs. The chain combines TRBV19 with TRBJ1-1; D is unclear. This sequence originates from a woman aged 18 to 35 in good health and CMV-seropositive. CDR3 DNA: TGTGCCACCCGGGATCTAACCCGAGGGAACACTGAAGCTTTCTTT. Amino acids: CATRDLTRGNTEAFF.